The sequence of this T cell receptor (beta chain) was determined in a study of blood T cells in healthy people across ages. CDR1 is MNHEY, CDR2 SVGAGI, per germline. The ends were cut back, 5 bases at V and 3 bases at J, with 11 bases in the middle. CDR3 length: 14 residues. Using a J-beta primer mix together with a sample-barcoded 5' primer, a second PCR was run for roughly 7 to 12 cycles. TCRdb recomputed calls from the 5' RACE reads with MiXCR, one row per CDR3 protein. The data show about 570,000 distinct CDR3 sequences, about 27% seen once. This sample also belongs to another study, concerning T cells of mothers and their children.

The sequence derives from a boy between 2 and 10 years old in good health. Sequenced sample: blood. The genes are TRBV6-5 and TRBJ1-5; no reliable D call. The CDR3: CASSLRSYNQPQHF. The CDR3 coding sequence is TGTGCCAGCAGTCTACGTAGTTACAATCAGCCCCAGCATTTT.